The T cell receptor beta chain described here comes from a study of cytomegalovirus exposure and HLA in healthy donors. Clones were read by immunoSEQ multiplex PCR, and TCRdb kept only the in-frame ones, dropping some. Here the sample spans approximately 120,000 clones, around 94% being singletons. Germline CDR1 reads MNHEY; CDR2 reads SVGAGI. The V end was cut by 6 bases, the J end by 5 bases, with 17 bases between. The CDR3 is 14 residues long. The origin of this receptor is a woman under 30 in good health and CMV-seronegative. V gene TRBV6-5 combines with J gene TRBJ2-7; D might be TRBD2 (6 bases). The sequenced sample consisted of PBMCs. The CDR3 region has the DNA TGTGCCAGCAGCCGTGATAGGGAGGCGAACGAGCAGTACTTC. Amino acids: CASSRDREANEQYF.